This T cell receptor (beta chain) is from a study of cytomegalovirus exposure and HLA in healthy donors. Looked up from germline, CDR1 is MNHEY and CDR2 is SVGAGI. The length of the CDR3 is 14 residues. After removal of 4 bases from V and 10 bases from J, the junction contained 5 bases not matched to a gene. A remark on this clone: Its antigen is unknown.

Broader study findings: Common viral pathogens seemed, in a later analysis, to connect with several of the most significant clusters. Immune exposure was documented only through CMV serostatus.

The PCR used 60 Vbeta and 13 Jbeta primers. Libraries were prepared by immunoSEQ multiplex PCR; TCRdb keeps only in-frame clonotypes and omits some of them. The repertoire holds about 110,000 clones, with approximately 72% as singletons. The receptor comes from a woman in her 40s in good health and CMV-seropositive. The gene calls are TRBV6-5 and TRBJ2-1; TRBD2 agrees at 12 bases. The material sequenced was PBMCs. In nucleotides, the CDR3 is TGTGCCAGCAGTTCTAGCGGGGGGGCCCTCGAGCAGTTCTTC. Protein sequence: CASSSSGGALEQFF.